These 20 T cell receptor beta chains originate from one sample sequenced in a study of blood T cell repertoires in COVID-19. Some clones are missing from TCRdb's copy, which holds only in-frame ones; the method was immunoSEQ multiplex PCR. The sample has roughly 130,000 clones, about 86% seen once. Sequenced material: peripheral blood. The receptor source for this set is a woman between 45 and 60 years old with acute or convalescent COVID-19.

V is TRBV5-1 and J is TRBJ1-4; D is uncertain. V lost 4 bases, J lost 4 bases, and 11 bases lay in between. This CDR3 comprises 14 residues. Germline V gene lookup returns CDR1 SGHRS and CDR2 YFSETQ. CDR3 coding DNA: TGCGCCAGCAGCATCAAGGAGAGTAATGAAAAACTGTTTTTT. Translating gives CASSIKESNEKLFF.

This chain uses TRBV2 with TRBJ1-5; a weak D match, TRBD1 (6 bases). This CDR3 spans 13 amino acids. The ends were cut back, 5 bases at V and 7 bases at J, with 12 bases in the middle. CDR1 and CDR2 from the germline V gene are SNHLY and FYNNEI. CDR3 region: CASSLQGGQPQHF. The CDR3 region has the DNA TGTGCCAGCAGTCTACAGGGTGGGCAGCCCCAGCATTTT.

This sequence joins TRBV10-3 and TRBJ1-6; perhaps TRBD1 as D (6 bases). CDR3 length: 14 amino acids. Germline V gene data show CDR1 as ENHRY and CDR2 as SYGVKD. Trimming removed 4 bases at V and 7 bases at J, with 11 bases between. CDR3 bases: TGTGCCATCAGTGTCAAAGGGGGAAATTCACCCCTCCACTTT. Encoded protein: CAISVKGGNSPLHF.

The chain links TRBV4-2 to TRBJ2-7; 13 positions match TRBD2. CDR1 is LGHNA, CDR2 YNFKEQ, per germline. This CDR3 is built from 19 residues. V shed 1 base and J 2 bases; nucleotides not matched to a gene: 11. The DNA of the CDR3 is TGTGCCAGCAGCCAAGCACTAGCGGGGGGGCCTGTGAATCCCTACGAGCAGTACTTC. Encoded protein: CASSQALAGGPVNPYEQYF.

Turning to this clone: Possible read error: a much larger clone is one base away. The rearrangement uses TRBV28 and TRBJ1-1; D perhaps matches TRBD1 (6 bases). Trimming removed 6 bases at V and 1 base at J, with 9 bases between. CDR3 length: 13 residues. Germline CDR1 and CDR2: MDHEN and SYDVKM. CDR3 nucleotides: TGTGCCAGCAGCGCACAGGGGAACACTGAAGCTTTCTTT. The encoded protein is CASSAQGNTEAFF. Based on the CDR3 plus reference TRBV28 and TRBJ1-1, the full variable domain is DVKVTQSSRYLVKRTGEKVFLECVQDMDHENMFWYRQDPGLGLRLIYFSYDVKMKEKGDIPEGYSVSREKKERFSLILESASTNQTSMYLCASSAQGNTEAFFGQGTRLTVV.

The chain employs TRBV6-1 and TRBJ1-5; D unresolved. Germline lookup yields CDR1 MNHNS and CDR2 SASEGT. V lost 2 bases to trimming and J lost 4 bases, with 9 bases between them. The CDR3 extends over 14 amino acids. The CDR3: CASSELSQNQPQHF. The CDR3 DNA is TGTGCCAGCAGTGAACTGAGCCAAAATCAGCCCCAGCATTTT.

The chain joins TRBV29-1 to TRBJ1-5; D might be TRBD1 (6 bases). CDR3 length: 13 residues. Germline CDR1 is SQVTM and CDR2 is ANQGSEA. Trimming cost V 4 bases and J 6 bases, with 13 bases left between them. The chain's CDR3 is CSVGGGAGQPQHF. The CDR3 DNA follows: TGCAGCGTTGGTGGGGGGGCTGGTCAGCCCCAGCATTTT.

The chain employs TRBV9 and TRBJ2-1; D is possibly TRBD2 (6 bases). CDR1 and CDR2 from the germline V gene are SGDLS and YYNGEE. Trimming pared 3 bases from V and 5 bases from J, leaving 9 bases between. The CDR3 has 13 residues. CDR3 DNA: TGTGCCAGCAGCGATGGCGGGAACAATGAGCAGTTCTTC. Residues: CASSDGGNNEQFF. Looking up the rest from reference TRBV9 and TRBJ2-1 gives the full variable domain: DSGVTQTPKHLITATGQRVTLRCSPRSGDLSVYWYQQSLDQGLQFLIQYYNGEERAKGNILERFSAQQFPDLHSELNLSSLELGDSALYFCASSDGGNNEQFFGPGTRLTVL.

This chain links TRBV19 with TRBJ2-3, with 10 nucleotides matching TRBD2. This CDR3 has 15 residues. CDR1 is LNHDA, CDR2 SQIVND, per germline (reference sequence). Unmatched junction bases numbered 3, after V lost 6 bases and J lost 0 bases. CDR3 in amino acids: CASRTSGSSTDTQYF. The CDR3, as DNA: TGTGCCAGTAGGACTAGCGGGTCTAGCACAGATACGCAGTATTTT.

The chain recombines TRBV30 with TRBJ2-7; TRBD1 might be the D (5 bases). The CDR3 loop spans 14 amino acids. Trimming removed 0 bases from V and 0 bases from J, with 9 bases in between. Germline V lookup: CDR1 GTSNPN, CDR2 SVGIG (reference sequence). As DNA, the CDR3 is TGTGCCTGGAGTGTACCGGACAACTCCTACGAGCAGTACTTC. As protein: CAWSVPDNSYEQYF.

This chain joins TRBV4-1 and TRBJ2-3; TRBD2 aligns across 9 bases. This CDR3 has 17 amino acids. V trimming: 0 bases; J trimming: 9 bases; junction bases outside the gene matches: 13. Germline V CDR1 and CDR2: MGHRA, YSYEKL. In DNA form, the CDR3 reads TGCGCCAGCAGCCAAGAAGTCCCTAGCGGGGTAAGCGGGACGCAGTATTTT. Amino acids: CASSQEVPSGVSGTQYF.

This chain's CDR3 is CASSLPGHINSPLHF. The CDR3 nucleotides read TGTGCCAGCAGCCTACCGGGACATATCAATTCACCCCTCCACTTT. The chain joins TRBV6-6 to TRBJ1-6; D may be TRBD1 (6 bases). Trimming left V 6 bases short and J 7 bases short, with 16 bases between. Germline lookup yields CDR1 MNHNY and CDR2 SVGAGI (reference sequence). The length of the CDR3 is 15 residues.

J is TRBJ2-3 and V is TRBV4-1; maybe TRBD1 (6 bases). The CDR3 consists of 14 residues. Between the trimmed V and J ends, which lost 0 bases and 5 bases, there was a span of 9 bases. CDR1 is MGHRA, CDR2 YSYEKL, per germline. The CDR3 DNA is TGCGCCAGCAGCCAAGATTTACAGGGAGATACGCAGTATTTT. It encodes CASSQDLQGDTQYF.

In its sample, this clone was seen once. One end of the junction varies from germline; a read error may be responsible. The chain recombines TRBV28 with TRBJ1-5; 7 bases align to TRBD1. Per the germline V gene, CDR1 is MDHEN and CDR2 is SYDVKM. The CDR3 runs 15 residues. The CDR3 loop reads CASSSTGFTHRPKHF. For the CDR3, the DNA is TGTGCCAGCAGCTCGACAGGGTTCACGCATAGGCCCAAGCATTTT.

The gene calls are TRBV18 and TRBJ1-2; no definite D call. Germline CDR1 reads KGHSH; CDR2 reads LQKENI. This CDR3 has 15 residues. V lost 3 bases and J lost 2, with 13 bases in between. CDR3 nucleotides: TGTGCCAGCTCACCCATAAATGGCGGAAACTATGGCTACACCTTC. It specifies CASSPINGGNYGYTF.

J is TRBJ1-6 and V is TRBV19; D may be TRBD1 (6 bases). Trimming stripped 9 bases from V and 3 bases from J, with 9 bases between. This CDR3 comprises 13 residues. CDR1 is LNHDA and CDR2 is SQIVND in the germline V gene (reference sequence). The CDR3 loop reads CASRTDYNSPLHF. CDR3 bases: TGTGCCAGCAGGACAGACTATAATTCACCCCTCCACTTT.

The CDR3 sequence is CASSLVGGGLNQPQHF. The CDR3 DNA reads TGTGCCAGCAGCTTAGTCGGAGGCGGGCTGAATCAGCCCCAGCATTTT. V is TRBV7-2 and J is TRBJ1-5; D remains ambiguous. This CDR3 contains 16 residues. Germline V gene sequence: CDR1 SGHTA, CDR2 FQGNSA. Trimming took 1 base from V and 4 from J, leaving 14 bases between them.

The table lists this clone with many counts. J is TRBJ1-3 and V is TRBV4-1, with D unclear. The V end lost 1 base, the J end lost 4 bases, and 11 bases lay between the germline ends. This CDR3 spans 15 amino acids. Germline CDR1 and CDR2: MGHRA and YSYEKL. This CDR3 reads CASSQVGLAGNTIYF. In nucleotides, the CDR3 is TGCGCCAGCAGCCAAGTTGGGCTCGCAGGAAACACCATATATTTT.

This clone was counted a few times. The rearrangement joins TRBV11-2 to TRBJ2-7; no clear D. With 3 bases removed from V and 7 bases from J, the gap between germline ends came to 10 bases. CDR1 and CDR2 (germline): SGHAT, FQNNGV. The CDR3 has 12 amino acids. CDR3 nucleotides: TGTGCCAGCAGCTTCAACCCGCGGGAGCAGTACTTC. Translated: CASSFNPREQYF.

The rearrangement uses TRBV3-1 (or the pseudogene TRBV3-2) and TRBJ1-6; D is ambiguous. CDR1 is LGHDT and CDR2 is YNNKEL in the germline V gene (reference sequence). V was trimmed by 5 bases and J by 8 bases, leaving 16 bases between them. CDR3 length: 15 residues. This CDR3 reads CASSGSGYKDSPLHF. Here the CDR3 DNA reads TGTGCCAGCAGCGGTTCAGGATACAAAGATTCACCCCTCCACTTT.